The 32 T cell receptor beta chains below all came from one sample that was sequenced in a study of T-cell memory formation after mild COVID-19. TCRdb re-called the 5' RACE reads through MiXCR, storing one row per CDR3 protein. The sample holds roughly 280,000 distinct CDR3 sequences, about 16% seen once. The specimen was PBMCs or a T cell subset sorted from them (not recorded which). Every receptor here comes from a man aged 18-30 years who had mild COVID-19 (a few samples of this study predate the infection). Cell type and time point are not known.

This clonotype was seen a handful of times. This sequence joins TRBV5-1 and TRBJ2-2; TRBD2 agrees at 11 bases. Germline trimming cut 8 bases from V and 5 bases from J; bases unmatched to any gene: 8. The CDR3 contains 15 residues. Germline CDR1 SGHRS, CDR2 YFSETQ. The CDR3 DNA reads TGCGCCAGTTCGACTAGCGGGGCCATTACCGGGGAGCTGTTTTTT. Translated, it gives CASSTSGAITGELFF.

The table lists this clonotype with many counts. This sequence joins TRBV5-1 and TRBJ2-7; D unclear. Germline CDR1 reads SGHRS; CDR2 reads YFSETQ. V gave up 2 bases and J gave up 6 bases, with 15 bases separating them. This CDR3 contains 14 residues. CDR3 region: CASSFQDNGAEQYF. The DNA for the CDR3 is TGCGCCAGCAGCTTCCAAGACAATGGAGCCGAGCAGTACTTC.

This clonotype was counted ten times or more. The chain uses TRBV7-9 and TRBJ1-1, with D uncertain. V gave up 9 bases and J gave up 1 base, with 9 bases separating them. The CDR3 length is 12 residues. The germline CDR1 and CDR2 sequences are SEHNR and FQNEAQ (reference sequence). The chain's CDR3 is CASRDTNTEAFF. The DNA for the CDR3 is TGTGCCAGTAGGGATACGAACACTGAAGCTTTCTTT.

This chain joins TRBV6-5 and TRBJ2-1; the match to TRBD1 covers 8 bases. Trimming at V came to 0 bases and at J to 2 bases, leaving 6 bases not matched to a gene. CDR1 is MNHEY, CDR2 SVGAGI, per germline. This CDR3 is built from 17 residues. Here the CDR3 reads CASSYSPQGAAYNEQFF. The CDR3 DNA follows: TGTGCCAGCAGTTACTCCCCTCAGGGGGCTGCCTACAATGAGCAGTTCTTC.

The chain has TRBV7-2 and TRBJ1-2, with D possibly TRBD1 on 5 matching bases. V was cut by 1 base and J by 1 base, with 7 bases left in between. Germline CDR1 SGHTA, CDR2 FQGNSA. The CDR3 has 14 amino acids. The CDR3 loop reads CASSLGRVNYGYTF. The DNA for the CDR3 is TGTGCCAGCAGCTTAGGCAGGGTTAACTATGGCTACACCTTC.

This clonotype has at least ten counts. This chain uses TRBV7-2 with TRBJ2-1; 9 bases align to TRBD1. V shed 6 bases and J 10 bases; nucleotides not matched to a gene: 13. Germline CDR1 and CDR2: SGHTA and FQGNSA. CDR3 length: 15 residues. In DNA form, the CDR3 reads TGTGCCAGCAGGGGGACAGGGAAAGGTTTGGGCGAGCAGTTCTTC. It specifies CASRGTGKGLGEQFF.

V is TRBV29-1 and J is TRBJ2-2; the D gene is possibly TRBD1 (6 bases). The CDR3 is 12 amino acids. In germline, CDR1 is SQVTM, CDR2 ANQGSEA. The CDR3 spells CSSRGYTGELFF. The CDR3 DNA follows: TGCAGTTCTAGGGGGTACACCGGGGAGCTGTTTTTT.

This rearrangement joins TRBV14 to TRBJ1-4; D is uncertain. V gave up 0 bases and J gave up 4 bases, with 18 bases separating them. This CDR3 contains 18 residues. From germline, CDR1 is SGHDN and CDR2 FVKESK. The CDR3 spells CASSQDPKRGIYNEKLFF. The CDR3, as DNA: TGTGCCAGCAGCCAAGACCCTAAGCGCGGGATCTATAATGAAAAACTGTTTTTT.

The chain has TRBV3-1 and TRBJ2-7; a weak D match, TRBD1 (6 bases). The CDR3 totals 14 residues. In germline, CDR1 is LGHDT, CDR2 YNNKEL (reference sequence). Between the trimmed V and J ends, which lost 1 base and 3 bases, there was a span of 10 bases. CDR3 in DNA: TGTGCCAGCAGCCAAGTCGCAGGGGACTACGAGCAGTACTTC. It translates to CASSQVAGDYEQYF.

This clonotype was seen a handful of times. CDR3 loop: CASGTPTGVYEQYF. Here the CDR3 DNA reads TGTGCCAGCGGAACCCCCACCGGGGTCTACGAGCAGTACTTC. The gene calls are TRBV6-2 or TRBV6-3 and TRBJ2-7, with D possibly TRBD2 on 5 matching bases. Trimming stripped 8 bases from V and 3 bases from J, with 17 bases between. The CDR3 is 14 residues long. Germline V CDR1 and CDR2: MNHEY, SVGEGT.

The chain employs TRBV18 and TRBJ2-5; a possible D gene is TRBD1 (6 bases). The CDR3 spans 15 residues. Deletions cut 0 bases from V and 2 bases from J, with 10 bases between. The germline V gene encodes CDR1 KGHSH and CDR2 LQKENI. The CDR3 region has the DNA TGTGCCAGCTCACCACCGGGACATTGGCAAGAGACCCAGTACTTC. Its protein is CASSPPGHWQETQYF.

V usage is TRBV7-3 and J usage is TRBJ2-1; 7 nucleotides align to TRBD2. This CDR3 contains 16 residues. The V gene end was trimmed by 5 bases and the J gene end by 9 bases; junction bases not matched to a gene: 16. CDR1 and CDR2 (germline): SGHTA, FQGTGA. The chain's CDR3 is CASSPLAGGARGEQFF. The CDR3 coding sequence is TGTGCCAGCAGCCCATTAGCGGGTGGGGCCCGTGGTGAGCAGTTCTTC.

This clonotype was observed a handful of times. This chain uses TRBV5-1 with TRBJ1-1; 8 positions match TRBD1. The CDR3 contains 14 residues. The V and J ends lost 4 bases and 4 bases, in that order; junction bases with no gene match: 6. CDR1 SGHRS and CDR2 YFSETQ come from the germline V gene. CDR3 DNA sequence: TGCGCCAGCAGCATGGACAGGGTAGGCACTGAAGCTTTCTTT. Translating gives CASSMDRVGTEAFF.

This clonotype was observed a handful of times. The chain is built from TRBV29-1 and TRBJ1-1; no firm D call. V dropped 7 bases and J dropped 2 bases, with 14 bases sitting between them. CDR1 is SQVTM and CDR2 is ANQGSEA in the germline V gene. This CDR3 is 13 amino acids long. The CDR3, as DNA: TGCAGCGCGAACTGGGGAAGAAACACTGAAGCTTTCTTT. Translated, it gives CSANWGRNTEAFF.

CDR3 loop: CASSHPGQGSTEAFF. CDR3 nucleotides: TGTGCCAGCAGCCACCCCGGACAGGGGAGCACTGAAGCTTTCTTT. The chain recombines TRBV4-2 with TRBJ1-1; TRBD1 matches at 9 bases. V dropped 3 bases and J dropped 4; count of bases not matched to a gene: 6. The CDR3 sequence is 15 residues long. Germline V lookup: CDR1 LGHNA, CDR2 YNFKEQ.

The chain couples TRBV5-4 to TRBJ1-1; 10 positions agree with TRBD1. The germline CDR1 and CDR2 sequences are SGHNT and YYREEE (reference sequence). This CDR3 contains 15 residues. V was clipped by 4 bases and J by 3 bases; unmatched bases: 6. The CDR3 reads CASSVRDRGHTEAFF. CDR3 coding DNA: TGTGCCAGCAGCGTGCGGGACAGGGGTCACACTGAAGCTTTCTTT.

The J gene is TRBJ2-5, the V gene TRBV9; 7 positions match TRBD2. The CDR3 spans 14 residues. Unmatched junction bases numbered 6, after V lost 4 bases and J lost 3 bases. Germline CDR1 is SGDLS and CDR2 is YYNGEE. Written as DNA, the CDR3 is TGTGCCAGCAGCAGCGGGACCCCCGAAGAGACCCAGTACTTC. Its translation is CASSSGTPEETQYF.

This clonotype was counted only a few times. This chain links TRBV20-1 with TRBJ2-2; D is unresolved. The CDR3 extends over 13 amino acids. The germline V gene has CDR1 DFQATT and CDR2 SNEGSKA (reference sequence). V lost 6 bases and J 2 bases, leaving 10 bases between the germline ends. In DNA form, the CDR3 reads TGCAGTGCAACCGACATAAACACCGGGGAGCTGTTTTTT. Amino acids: CSATDINTGELFF.

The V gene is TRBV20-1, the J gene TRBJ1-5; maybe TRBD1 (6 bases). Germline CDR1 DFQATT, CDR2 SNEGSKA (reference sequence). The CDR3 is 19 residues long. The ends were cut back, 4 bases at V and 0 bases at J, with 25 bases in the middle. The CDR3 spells CSATALDRLRPDSNQPQHF. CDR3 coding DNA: TGCAGTGCTACGGCCCTCGACAGGCTCCGACCGGATAGCAATCAGCCCCAGCATTTT.

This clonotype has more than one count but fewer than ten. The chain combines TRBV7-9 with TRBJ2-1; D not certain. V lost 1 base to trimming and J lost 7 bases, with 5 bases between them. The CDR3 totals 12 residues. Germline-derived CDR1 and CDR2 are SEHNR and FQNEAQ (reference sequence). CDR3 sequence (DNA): TGTGCCAGCAGCTTAGGGGCGAATGAGCAGTTCTTC. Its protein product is CASSLGANEQFF.

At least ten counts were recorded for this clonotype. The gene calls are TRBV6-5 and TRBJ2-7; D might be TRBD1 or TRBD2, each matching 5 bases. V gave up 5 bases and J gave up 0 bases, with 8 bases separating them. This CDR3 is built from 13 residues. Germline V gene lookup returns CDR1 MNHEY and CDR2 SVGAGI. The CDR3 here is CASSPGSSYEQYV. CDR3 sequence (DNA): TGTGCCAGCAGTCCAGGGAGCTCCTACGAGCAGTACGTC.

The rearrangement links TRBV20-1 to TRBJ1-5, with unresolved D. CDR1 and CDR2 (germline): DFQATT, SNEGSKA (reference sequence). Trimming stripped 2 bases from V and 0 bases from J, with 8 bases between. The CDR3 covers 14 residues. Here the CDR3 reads CSARLVGSNQPQHF. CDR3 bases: TGCAGTGCTAGATTAGTAGGTAGCAATCAGCCCCAGCATTTT.

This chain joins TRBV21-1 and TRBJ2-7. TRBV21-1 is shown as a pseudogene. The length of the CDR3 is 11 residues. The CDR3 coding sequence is TGTGCCAGCAGCACCCACTACGAGCAGTACGTC. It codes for CASSTHYEQYV.

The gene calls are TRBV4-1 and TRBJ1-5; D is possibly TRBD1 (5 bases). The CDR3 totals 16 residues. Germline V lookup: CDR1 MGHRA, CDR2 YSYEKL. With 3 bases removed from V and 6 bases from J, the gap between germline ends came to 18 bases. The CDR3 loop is CASSHGGWGAGQPQHF. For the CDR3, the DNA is TGCGCCAGCAGCCACGGGGGATGGGGCGCAGGTCAGCCCCAGCATTTT.

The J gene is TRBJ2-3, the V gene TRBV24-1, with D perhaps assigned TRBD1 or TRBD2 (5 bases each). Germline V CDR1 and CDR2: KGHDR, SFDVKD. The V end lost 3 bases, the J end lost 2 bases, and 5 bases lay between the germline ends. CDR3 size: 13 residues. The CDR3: CATSDGTTDTQYF. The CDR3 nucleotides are TGTGCCACCAGTGATGGGACCACAGATACGCAGTATTTT.

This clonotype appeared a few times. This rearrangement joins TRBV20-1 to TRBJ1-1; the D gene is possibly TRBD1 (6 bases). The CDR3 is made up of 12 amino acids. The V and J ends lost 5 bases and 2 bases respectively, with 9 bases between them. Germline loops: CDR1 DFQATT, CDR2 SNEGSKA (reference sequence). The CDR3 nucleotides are TGCAGTGCTCCAGGGGAAAACACTGAAGCTTTCTTT. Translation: CSAPGENTEAFF.

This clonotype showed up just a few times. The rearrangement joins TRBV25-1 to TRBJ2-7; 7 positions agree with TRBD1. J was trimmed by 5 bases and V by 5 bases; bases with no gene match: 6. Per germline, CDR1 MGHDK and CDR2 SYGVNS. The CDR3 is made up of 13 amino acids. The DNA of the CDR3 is TGTGCCAGCAGTTTGACAGGGAGTGACGAGCAGTACTTC. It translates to CASSLTGSDEQYF.

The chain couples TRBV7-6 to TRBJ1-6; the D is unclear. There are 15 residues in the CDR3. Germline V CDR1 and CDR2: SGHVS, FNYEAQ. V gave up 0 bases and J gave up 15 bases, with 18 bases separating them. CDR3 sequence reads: CASSLAQAEGHHLHF. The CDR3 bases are TGTGCCAGCAGCTTAGCGCAGGCGGAGGGTCATCACCTCCACTTT.

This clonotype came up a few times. CDR3 protein: CASNPKGDSRRKYF. The CDR3, as DNA: TGTGCCAGCAATCCTAAGGGGGACAGCCGGCGAAAGTACTTC. The chain links TRBV12-3 or TRBV12-4 to TRBJ2-7; 7 bases map to TRBD1. This CDR3 spans 14 amino acids. V shed 7 bases and J 11 bases; nucleotides not matched to a gene: 17.

The CDR3 region has the DNA TGTGCCAGCAGTTCCACAGGGTTTCAGGGCACAGATACGCAGTATTTT. Translated: CASSSTGFQGTDTQYF. The chain recombines TRBV6-5 with TRBJ2-3; tentative D call: TRBD1 (6 bases). CDR1 MNHEY and CDR2 SVGAGI come from the germline V gene. V lost 4 bases, J lost 1 base, and 15 bases lay in between. This CDR3 contains 16 residues.

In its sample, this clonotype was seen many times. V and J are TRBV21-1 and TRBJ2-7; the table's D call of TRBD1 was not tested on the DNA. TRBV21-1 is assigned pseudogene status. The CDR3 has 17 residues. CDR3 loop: CASSTHPWATVVNEQYV. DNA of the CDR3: TGTGCCAGCAGCACACACCCATGGGCGACAGTGGTCAACGAGCAGTACGTC.

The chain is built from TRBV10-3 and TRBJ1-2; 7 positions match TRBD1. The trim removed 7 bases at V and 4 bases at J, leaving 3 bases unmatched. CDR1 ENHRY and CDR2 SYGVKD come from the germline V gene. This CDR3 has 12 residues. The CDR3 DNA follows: TGTGCCATCAAGGCAGGGGGCTATGGCTACACCTTC. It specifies CAIKAGGYGYTF.